These 5 T cell receptor beta chains were sequenced from one sample in a study of T cell responses to AZD1222 COVID-19 vaccine (dated by TCRdb to the early 2020s). Interpreted using the paper, the time point label stands for: baseline before first vaccination. Library prep was done by the immunoSEQ multiplex PCR assay. TCRdb obtained this table from immuneACCESS and retained in-frame rearrangements with V and J assigned. These tables miss some clones; where compared with another copy, unresolved V genes account for less than half of the shortfall, and the remainder is unexplained. Counted in this sample were about 130,000 clones; 93% of them appeared once. About 5% of the sample is taken by the ten largest. Specimen: peripheral blood, collected on day 0 of AZD1222 vaccination. All receptors come from an adult in good health.

CDR3 DNA: TGTGCCAGCAGCCCATGGGACAGGGAAAATTCACCCCTCCACTTT. Its translation: CASSPWDRENSPLHF. This chain uses TRBV7-2 with TRBJ1-6, with 9 bases identical to TRBD1. Germline trimming cut 5 bases from V and 7 bases from J; bases unmatched to any gene: 6. Germline-derived CDR1 and CDR2 are SGHTA and FQGNSA. CDR3 length equals 15 residues.

V is TRBV27 and J is TRBJ1-4; D is unresolved. Trimming shortened V by 11 bases and J by 0 bases, and 16 bases separated the two germline ends. Germline assignment: CDR1 MNHEY and CDR2 SMNVEV (reference sequence). The CDR3 runs to 15 residues. CDR3 nucleotide sequence: TGTGCCCACCAACGGGCAGGTTCAACTAATGAAAAACTGTTTTTT. Its protein is CAHQRAGSTNEKLFF.

The chain uses TRBV7-2 and TRBJ1-1; the D is unclear. The V gene's germline CDR1 is SGHTA and CDR2 FQGNSA. Trimming left V 2 bases short and J 3 bases short, with 7 bases between. The CDR3 consists of 13 residues. The CDR3 nucleotides read TGTGCCAGCAGCTTAACGGACTACACTGAAGCTTTCTTT. This sequence encodes CASSLTDYTEAFF. The entire variable domain, with the rest obtained from reference TRBV7-2 and TRBJ1-1, is as follows: GAGVSQSPSNKVTEKGKDVELRCDPISGHTALYWYRQSLGQGLEFLIYFQGNSAPDKSGLPSDRFSAERTGGSVSTLTIQRTQQEDSAVYLCASSLTDYTEAFFGQGTRLTVV.

The chain carries TRBV6-2 or TRBV6-3 and TRBJ1-2; possibly TRBD1 for D (5 bases). Germline V gives CDR1 MNHEY, CDR2 SVGEGT. The V and J ends lost 6 bases and 2 bases respectively, with 16 bases between them. The CDR3 length is 15 residues. The CDR3 sequence: CASRYLGEKNYGYTF. Here the CDR3 DNA reads TGTGCCAGCAGATACCTAGGGGAGAAGAACTATGGCTACACCTTC.

In DNA form, the CDR3 reads TGTGCCAGCAGCCAAGATAATATAGCGGGGGCCCGGGATACGCAGTATTTT. Amino acid sequence: CASSQDNIAGARDTQYF. V usage is TRBV4-2 and J usage is TRBJ2-3; 9 positions match TRBD2. After removal of 0 bases from V and 6 bases from J, the junction contained 10 bases not matched to a gene. This CDR3 region has 17 residues. CDR1 is LGHNA and CDR2 is YNFKEQ in the germline V gene.